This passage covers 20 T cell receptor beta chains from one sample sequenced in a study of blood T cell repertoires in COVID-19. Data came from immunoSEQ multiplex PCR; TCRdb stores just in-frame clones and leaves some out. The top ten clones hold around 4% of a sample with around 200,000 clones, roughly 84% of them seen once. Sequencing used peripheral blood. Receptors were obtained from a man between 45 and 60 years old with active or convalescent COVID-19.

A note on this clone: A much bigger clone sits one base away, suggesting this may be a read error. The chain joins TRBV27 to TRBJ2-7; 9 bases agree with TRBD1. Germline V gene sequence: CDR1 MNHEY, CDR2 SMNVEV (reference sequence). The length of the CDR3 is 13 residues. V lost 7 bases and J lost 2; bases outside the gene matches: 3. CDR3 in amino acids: CASTRQGAYEQYF. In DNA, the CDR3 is TGTGCCAGCACCCGACAGGGGGCCTACGAGCAGTACTTC.

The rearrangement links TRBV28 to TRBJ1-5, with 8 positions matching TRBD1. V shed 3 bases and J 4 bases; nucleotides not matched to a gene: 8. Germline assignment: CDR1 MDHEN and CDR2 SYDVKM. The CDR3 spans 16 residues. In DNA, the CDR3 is TGTGCCAGCAGTTTGCCCCGGCAGGGGGCTAATCAGCCCCAGCATTTT. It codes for CASSLPRQGANQPQHF.

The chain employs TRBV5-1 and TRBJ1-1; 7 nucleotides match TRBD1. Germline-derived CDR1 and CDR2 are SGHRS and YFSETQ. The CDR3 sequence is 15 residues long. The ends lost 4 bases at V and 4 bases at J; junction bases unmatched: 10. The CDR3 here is CASSIQTGQGTEAFF. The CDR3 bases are TGCGCCAGCAGCATACAGACAGGGCAGGGCACTGAAGCTTTCTTT.

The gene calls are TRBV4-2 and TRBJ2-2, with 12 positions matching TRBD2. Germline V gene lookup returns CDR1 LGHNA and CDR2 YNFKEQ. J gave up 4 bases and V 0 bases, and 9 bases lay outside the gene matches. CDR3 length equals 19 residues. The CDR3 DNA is TGTGCCAGCAGCCAAGAGGAAAGAGGACTAGCGGGGTTCACCGGGGAGCTGTTTTTT. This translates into CASSQEERGLAGFTGELFF.

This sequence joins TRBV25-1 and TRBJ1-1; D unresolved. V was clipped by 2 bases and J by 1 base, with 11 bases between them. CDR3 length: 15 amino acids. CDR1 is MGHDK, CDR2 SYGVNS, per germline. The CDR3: CASSEKARPNTEAFF. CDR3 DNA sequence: TGTGCCAGCAGTGAAAAAGCCAGGCCGAACACTGAAGCTTTCTTT.

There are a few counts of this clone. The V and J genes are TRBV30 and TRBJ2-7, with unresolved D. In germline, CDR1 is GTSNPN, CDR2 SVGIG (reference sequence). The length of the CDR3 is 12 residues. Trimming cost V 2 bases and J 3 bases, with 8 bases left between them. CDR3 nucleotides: TGTGCCTGGAGTCCCCGACACTACGAGCAGTACTTC. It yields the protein CAWSPRHYEQYF.

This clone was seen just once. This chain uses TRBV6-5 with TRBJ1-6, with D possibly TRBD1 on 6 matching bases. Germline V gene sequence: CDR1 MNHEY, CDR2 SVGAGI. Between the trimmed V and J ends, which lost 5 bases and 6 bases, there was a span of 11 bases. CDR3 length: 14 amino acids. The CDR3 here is CASSITGSNSPLHF. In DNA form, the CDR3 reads TGTGCCAGCAGTATAACAGGGTCTAATTCACCCCTCCACTTT.

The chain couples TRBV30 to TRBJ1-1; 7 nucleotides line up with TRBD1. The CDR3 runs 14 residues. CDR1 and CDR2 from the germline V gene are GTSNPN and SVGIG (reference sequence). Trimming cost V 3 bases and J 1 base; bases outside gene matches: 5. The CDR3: CAWRTYRGNTEAFF. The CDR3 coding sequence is TGTGCCTGGAGAACTTACAGGGGGAACACTGAAGCTTTCTTT.

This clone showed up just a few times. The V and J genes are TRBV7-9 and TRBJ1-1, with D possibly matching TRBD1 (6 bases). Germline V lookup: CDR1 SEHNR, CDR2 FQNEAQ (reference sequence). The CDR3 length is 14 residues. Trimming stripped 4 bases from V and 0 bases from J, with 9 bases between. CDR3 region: CASSWTDMNTEAFF. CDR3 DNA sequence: TGTGCCAGCAGCTGGACAGATATGAACACTGAAGCTTTCTTT. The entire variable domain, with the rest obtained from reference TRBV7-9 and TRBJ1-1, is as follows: DTGVSQNPRHKITKRGQNVTFRCDPISEHNRLYWYRQTLGQGPEFLTYFQNEAQLEKSRLLSDRFSAERPKGSFSTLEIQRTEQGDSAMYLCASSWTDMNTEAFFGQGTRLTVV.

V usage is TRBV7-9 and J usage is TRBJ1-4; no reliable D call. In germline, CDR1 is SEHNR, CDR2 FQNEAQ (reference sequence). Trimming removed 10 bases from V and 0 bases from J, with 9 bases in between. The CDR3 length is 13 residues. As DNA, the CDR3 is TGTGCCATCGGGGATGCAACTAATGAAAAACTGTTTTTT. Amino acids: CAIGDATNEKLFF.

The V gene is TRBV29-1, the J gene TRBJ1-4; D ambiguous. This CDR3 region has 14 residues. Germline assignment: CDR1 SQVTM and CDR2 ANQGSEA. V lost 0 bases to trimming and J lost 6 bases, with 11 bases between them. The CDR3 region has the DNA TGCAGCGTTGAAGATTCGGGGAAGGATGAAAAACTGTTTTTT. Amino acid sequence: CSVEDSGKDEKLFF.

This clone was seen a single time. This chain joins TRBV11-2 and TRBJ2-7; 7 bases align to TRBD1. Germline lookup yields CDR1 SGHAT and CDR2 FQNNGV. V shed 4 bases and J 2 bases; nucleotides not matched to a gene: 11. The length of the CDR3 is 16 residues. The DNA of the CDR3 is TGTGCCAGCAGCTCCATCCGTGGGCAGGGGGCCTACGAGCAGTACTTC. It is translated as CASSSIRGQGAYEQYF.

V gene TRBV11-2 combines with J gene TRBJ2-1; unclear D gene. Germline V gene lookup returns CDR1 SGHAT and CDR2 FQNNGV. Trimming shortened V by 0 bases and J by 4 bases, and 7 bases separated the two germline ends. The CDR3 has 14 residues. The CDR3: CASSLDGSYNEQFF. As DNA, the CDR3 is TGTGCCAGCAGCTTAGATGGCAGTTACAATGAGCAGTTCTTC.

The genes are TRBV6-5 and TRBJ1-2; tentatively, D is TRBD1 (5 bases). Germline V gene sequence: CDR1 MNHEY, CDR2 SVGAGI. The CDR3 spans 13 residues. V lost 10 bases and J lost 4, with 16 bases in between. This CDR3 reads CATDNRPSYGYTF. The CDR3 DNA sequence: TGTGCCACCGACAACAGGCCCTCCTATGGCTACACCTTC.

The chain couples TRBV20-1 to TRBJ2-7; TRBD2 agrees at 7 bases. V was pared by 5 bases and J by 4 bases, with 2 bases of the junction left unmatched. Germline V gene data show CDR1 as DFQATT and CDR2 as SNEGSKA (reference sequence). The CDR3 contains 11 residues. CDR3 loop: CSAGGGYEQYF. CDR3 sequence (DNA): TGCAGTGCTGGGGGGGGGTACGAGCAGTACTTC.

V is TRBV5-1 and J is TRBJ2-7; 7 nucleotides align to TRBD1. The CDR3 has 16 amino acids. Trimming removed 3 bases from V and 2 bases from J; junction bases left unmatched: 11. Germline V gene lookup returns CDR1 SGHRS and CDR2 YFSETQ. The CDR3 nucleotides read TGCGCCAGCAGCTCGACTTCAGGGGGAAAGGCCTACGAGCAGTACTTC. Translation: CASSSTSGGKAYEQYF.

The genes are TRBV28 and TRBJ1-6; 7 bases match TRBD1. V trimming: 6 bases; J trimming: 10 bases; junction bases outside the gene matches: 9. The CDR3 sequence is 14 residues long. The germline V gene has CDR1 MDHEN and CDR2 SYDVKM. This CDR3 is CASSPTGTASPLHF. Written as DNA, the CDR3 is TGTGCCAGCAGCCCGACAGGGACGGCCTCACCCCTCCACTTT.

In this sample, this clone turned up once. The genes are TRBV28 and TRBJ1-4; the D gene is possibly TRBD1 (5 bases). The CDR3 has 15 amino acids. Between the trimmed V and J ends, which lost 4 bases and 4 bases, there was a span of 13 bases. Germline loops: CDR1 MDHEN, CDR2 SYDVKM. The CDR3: CASSSPPQGNEKLFF. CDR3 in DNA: TGTGCCAGCAGTTCGCCCCCCCAGGGTAATGAAAAACTGTTTTTT.

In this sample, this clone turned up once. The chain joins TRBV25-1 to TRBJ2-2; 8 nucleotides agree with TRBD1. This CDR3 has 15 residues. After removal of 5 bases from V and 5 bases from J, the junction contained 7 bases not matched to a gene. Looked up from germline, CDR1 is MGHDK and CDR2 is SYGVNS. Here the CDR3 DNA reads TGTGCCAGCAGTCGACGTACAGGGGGGACCGGGGAGCTGTTTTTT. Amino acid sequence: CASSRRTGGTGELFF. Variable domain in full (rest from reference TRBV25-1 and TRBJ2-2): EADIYQTPRYLVIGTGKKITLECSQTMGHDKMYWYQQDPGMELHLIHYSYGVNSTEKGDLSSESTVSRIRTEHFPLTLESARPSHTSQYLCASSRRTGGTGELFFGEGSRLTVL.

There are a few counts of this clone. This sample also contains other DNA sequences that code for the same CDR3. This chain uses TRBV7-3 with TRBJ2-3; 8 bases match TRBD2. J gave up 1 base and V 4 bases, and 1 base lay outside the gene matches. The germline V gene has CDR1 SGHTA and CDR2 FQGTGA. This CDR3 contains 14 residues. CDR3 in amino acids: CASSSAGGTDTQYF. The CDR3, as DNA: TGTGCCAGCAGCTCAGCGGGGGGCACAGATACGCAGTATTTT.